A single sample gave rise to the 18 T cell receptor beta chains below, sequenced in a study of CD4 T cells in relation to SARS-CoV-2 and coronaviruses. Unexposed donor CD4+ T cells date from about 2011-2018, before the COVID-19 pandemic. Sequencing was performed with immunoSEQ multiplex PCR; in TCRdb, only in-frame clones are kept and a portion is missing. The sample shows 55,000 to 75,000 clones, 75% to 90% of them seen only once. The sample was memory CD4+ T cells from PBMCs. The source of these receptors is a human donor in good health.

V and J are TRBV2 and TRBJ2-5, with 9 bases aligning to TRBD2. This CDR3 is 14 amino acids long. Germline-derived CDR1 and CDR2 are SNHLY and FYNNEI. Trimming took 4 bases from V and 3 from J; bases not matched to a gene: 3. CDR3 sequence: CASSAGTSKETQYF. The CDR3 DNA sequence: TGTGCCAGCAGTGCCGGGACTAGCAAAGAGACCCAGTACTTC.

The V gene is TRBV7-2, the J gene TRBJ2-5, with a weak D call TRBD2 (5 bases). The CDR3 loop spans 12 amino acids. Germline CDR1 SGHTA, CDR2 FQGNSA. V lost 5 bases and J 5 bases, leaving 9 bases between the germline ends. The CDR3 sequence is CASSQEVETQYF. Written as DNA, the CDR3 is TGTGCCAGCAGCCAGGAGGTGGAGACCCAGTACTTC.

The gene calls are TRBV7-9 and TRBJ1-4; the D gene is possibly TRBD1 (6 bases). Germline assignment: CDR1 SEHNR and CDR2 FQNEAQ (reference sequence). The V gene lost 5 bases and the J gene lost 7 bases, with 17 bases spanning the gap. There are 15 residues in the CDR3. This chain's CDR3 is CASSPQGGDGEKLFF. The CDR3 region has the DNA TGTGCCAGCAGCCCACAGGGTGGGGATGGTGAAAAACTGTTTTTT.

The chain recombines TRBV24-1 with TRBJ2-3; D is unresolved. Germline-derived CDR1 and CDR2 are KGHDR and SFDVKD. This CDR3 is 13 amino acids long. This CDR3 reads CATSPGGTDTQYF. CDR3 coding DNA: TGTGCAACCTCGCCCGGTGGCACAGATACGCAGTATTTT.

The chain joins TRBV27 to TRBJ2-7; the match to TRBD1 covers 7 bases. CDR1 MNHEY and CDR2 SMNVEV come from the germline V gene (reference sequence). The CDR3 extends over 13 amino acids. V dropped 7 bases and J dropped 2; count of bases not matched to a gene: 5. In DNA, the CDR3 is TGTGCCAGCAAACGGGACAGCCCCTACGAGCAGTACTTC. The encoded protein is CASKRDSPYEQYF.

The chain is built from TRBV2 and TRBJ1-2; no definite D call. V was clipped by 5 bases and J by 9 bases, with 16 bases between them. The CDR3 is made up of 13 amino acids. Germline values: CDR1 SNHLY, CDR2 FYNNEI. The CDR3 sequence: CASSRGREARYTF. CDR3 bases: TGTGCCAGCAGTAGAGGACGGGAGGCACGCTACACCTTC. Full variable domain (rest looked up from reference TRBV2 and TRBJ1-2): EPEVTQTPSHQVTQMGQEVILRCVPISNHLYFYWYRQILGQKVEFLVSFYNNEISEKSEIFDDQFSVERPDGSNFTLKIRSTKLEDSAMYFCASSRGREARYTFGSGTRLTVV.

The rearrangement uses TRBV5-1 and TRBJ2-3, with TRBD2 identical over 14 bases. The junction had 1 base not matched to a gene; V was cut back by 0 bases and J by 4 bases. Germline V gives CDR1 SGHRS, CDR2 YFSETQ. The CDR3 spans 16 residues. The chain's CDR3 is CASSLGLAGGPDTQYF. As DNA, the CDR3 is TGCGCCAGCAGCTTGGGACTAGCGGGAGGGCCAGATACGCAGTATTTT.

The chain has TRBV29-1 and TRBJ1-4, with 9 bases lining up with TRBD1. Trimming removed 6 bases from V and 8 bases from J; junction bases left unmatched: 7. From germline, CDR1 is SQVTM and CDR2 ANQGSEA. This CDR3 comprises 13 residues. This CDR3 is CSVGQGPGEKLFF. For the CDR3, the DNA is TGCAGCGTGGGACAGGGCCCCGGAGAAAAACTGTTTTTT.

The chain employs TRBV2 and TRBJ2-2; possible D gene TRBD2, 5 bases. The CDR3 extends over 12 amino acids. V was cut by 7 bases and J by 3 bases, with 6 bases left in between. Per the germline V gene, CDR1 is SNHLY and CDR2 is FYNNEI. CDR3 in amino acids: CASTADTGELFF. CDR3 DNA: TGTGCCAGCACAGCGGACACCGGGGAGCTGTTTTTT.

The V call is TRBV30, the J call TRBJ2-7; 15 bases are a match to TRBD2. Per the germline V gene, CDR1 is GTSNPN and CDR2 is SVGIG (reference sequence). V shed 3 bases and J 7 bases; nucleotides not matched to a gene: 4. The CDR3 is 14 residues long. Written as DNA, the CDR3 is TGTGCCTGGAGGGGGACTAGCGGGGGGCGAGAGCAGTACTTC. It yields the protein CAWRGTSGGREQYF.

The chain recombines TRBV24-1 with TRBJ1-1; D not resolved. Trimming shortened V by 11 bases and J by 3 bases, and 9 bases separated the two germline ends. Germline CDR1 is KGHDR and CDR2 is SFDVKD. The CDR3 is 11 amino acids. CDR3: CAIGADTEAFF. CDR3 in DNA: TGTGCCATCGGCGCGGACACTGAAGCTTTCTTT.

The CDR3 spells CASSVDSGTVSGNTIYF. Here the CDR3 DNA reads TGTGCCAGCAGCGTAGACTCCGGGACAGTCTCTGGAAACACCATATATTTT. V usage is TRBV9 and J usage is TRBJ1-3; TRBD1 aligns across 7 bases. The CDR3 extends over 17 amino acids. The V gene end was trimmed by 0 bases and the J gene end by 0 bases; junction bases not matched to a gene: 6. Germline CDR1 reads SGDLS; CDR2 reads YYNGEE.

V and J are TRBV7-3 and TRBJ2-1, with 8 bases lining up with TRBD2. Germline values: CDR1 SGHTA, CDR2 FQGTGA. Trimming removed 10 bases from V and 5 bases from J; junction bases left unmatched: 10. The CDR3 contains 14 residues. CDR3 coding DNA: TGTGCCACCTCCCCCAGCGGGAGCCACAATGAGCAGTTCTTC. Translated, it gives CATSPSGSHNEQFF.

This chain uses TRBV2 with TRBJ2-3; 9 bases map to TRBD2. CDR1 is SNHLY, CDR2 FYNNEI, per germline. The CDR3 length is 15 residues. Trimming at V came to 6 bases and at J to 2 bases, leaving 6 bases not matched to a gene. The CDR3 is CASRRLAVDTDTQYF. For the CDR3, the DNA is TGTGCCAGCAGAAGACTAGCGGTGGACACAGATACGCAGTATTTT.

This chain links TRBV20-1 with TRBJ2-5; D may match TRBD1 or TRBD2 (5 bases each). Germline CDR1 and CDR2: DFQATT and SNEGSKA (reference sequence). The CDR3 covers 13 residues. V lost 3 bases and J lost 4, with 12 bases in between. CDR3 amino acids: CSASREQGETQYF. CDR3 bases: TGCAGTGCTAGTAGGGAGCAGGGAGAGACCCAGTACTTC.

This rearrangement joins TRBV18 to TRBJ2-7; 7 bases fit TRBD1. Germline V gene lookup returns CDR1 KGHSH and CDR2 LQKENI. This CDR3 is built from 13 residues. V was pared by 3 bases and J by 4 bases, with 3 bases of the junction left unmatched. The CDR3 spells CASSPGQRYEQYF. The CDR3 region has the DNA TGTGCCAGCTCACCGGGACAGAGGTACGAGCAGTACTTC.

The V and J genes are TRBV5-1 and TRBJ2-3, with TRBD2 as a possible D gene (7 bases). Trimming shortened V by 1 base and J by 5 bases, and 11 bases separated the two germline ends. The CDR3 sequence is 14 residues long. Per the germline V gene, CDR1 is SGHRS and CDR2 is YFSETQ. The CDR3: CASSLNGGQDTQYF. CDR3 bases: TGCGCCAGCAGCTTGAACGGGGGGCAAGATACGCAGTATTTT.

The V and J genes are TRBV5-6 and TRBJ1-4; no reliable D call. The CDR3 spans 17 residues. CDR1 is SGHDT and CDR2 is YYEEEE in the germline V gene. V dropped 2 bases and J dropped 2 bases, with 16 bases sitting between them. CDR3 bases: TGTGCCAGCAGCTTAAACTGGGTCATGGAGACTAATGAAAAACTGTTTTTT. Translating gives CASSLNWVMETNEKLFF.